This entry features one T cell receptor (beta chain) sequence. No antigen is known for it. Every patient experienced relapse after autologous stem cell transplantation, and brentuximab vedotin exposure varied. These data come from a study of PD-1 blockade in classical Hodgkin lymphoma. Study findings and constraints: Among the patients, those starting nivolumab under 1 year after ASCT were excluded. The study found complete responders had baseline diversity similar to newly diagnosed patients.

The CDR3 is made up of 15 amino acids. Trimming stripped 4 bases from V and 5 bases from J, with 19 bases between. The germline V gene has CDR1 SGHNT and CDR2 YYREEE (reference sequence). The table came from immunoSEQ multiplex PCR; TCRdb's copy has only in-frame clones and leaves some out. The sample includes about 58,000 clones, more than 75% of them seen just once. The receptor's source is a human donor with classical Hodgkin lymphoma. The sequences come from peripheral blood mononuclear cells (PBMCs), collected before the second cycle of nivolumab. This sequence joins TRBV5-4 and TRBJ2-7, with D possibly matching TRBD1 (6 bases). CDR3 amino acids: CASSNRAKQVHEQYF. The CDR3 DNA follows: TGTGCCAGCAGCAACAGGGCCAAGCAGGTCCACGAGCAGTACTTC.